This TCR beta chain was observed in a study of OX40 agonist ivuxolimab in advanced cancers. This CDR3 has 15 amino acids. Germline CDR1 is LNHDA and CDR2 is SQIVND (reference sequence). With V trimmed by 1 base and J by 4 bases, 4 bases remained unmatched. Repertoires were generated with immunoSEQ multiplex PCR, while TCRdb's copy carries only in-frame clones and drops some. Of approximately 92,000 clones listed, approximately 95% were seen once; the top ten hold about 2%. As to this clone: Within the sample, other DNA sequences also encode this same CDR3.

J is TRBJ2-1 and V is TRBV19; 7 nucleotides agree with TRBD2. Sequenced material: CD4+ or CD8+ T cells sorted from blood, taken in a trial of the OX40 agonist ivuxolimab. The sequence was collected from an adult with an advanced solid tumor such as melanoma, head and neck, liver or kidney cancer. The DNA for the CDR3 is TGTGCCAGTAGTATAGTAGCGGGCTCTTACAATGAGCAGTTCTTC. Amino acids: CASSIVAGSYNEQFF.